This passage covers 21 T cell receptor beta chains from one sample sequenced in a study of blood T cell repertoires in COVID-19. Produced via immunoSEQ multiplex PCR; TCRdb's table is partial and in-frame only. The sample carries over 60,000 clones, around 82% recorded once. Sequencing input: peripheral blood. The origin of the receptors is a man older than 75 with active COVID-19.

The chain uses TRBV11-2 and TRBJ2-2; D gene uncertain. In germline, CDR1 is SGHAT, CDR2 FQNNGV. The CDR3 has 12 amino acids. Trimming took 6 bases from V and 6 from J, leaving 8 bases between them. The CDR3 nucleotides read TGTGCCAGCAGTAAGTCGGCCGGGGAGCTGTTTTTT. Protein product: CASSKSAGELFF.

This chain connects TRBV19 to TRBJ2-1; 14 bases align to TRBD2. The V gene's germline CDR1 is LNHDA and CDR2 SQIVND (reference sequence). The CDR3 consists of 14 residues. V gave up 6 bases and J gave up 8 bases; unmatched junction bases: 3. CDR3: CASRGTSGRYEQFF. The CDR3 coding sequence is TGTGCCAGTAGAGGGACTAGCGGGAGATATGAGCAGTTCTTC.

This chain connects TRBV7-8 to TRBJ2-7; 11 bases align to TRBD2. After removal of 6 bases from V and 3 bases from J, the junction contained 10 bases not matched to a gene. CDR1 and CDR2 from the germline V gene are SGHVS and FQNEAQ. There are 16 residues in the CDR3. CDR3 nucleotides: TGTGCCAGCAGTTTAAAAATACTAGCGGGGGACTACGAGCAGTACTTC. Translating gives CASSLKILAGDYEQYF.

The V call is TRBV5-1, the J call TRBJ2-3; 10 nucleotides agree with TRBD1. CDR3 length: 15 residues. Germline lookup yields CDR1 SGHRS and CDR2 YFSETQ. With 5 bases clipped from V and 3 bases from J, the junction kept 6 bases outside the gene matches. CDR3: CASRNPGQGTDTQYF. The CDR3 coding sequence is TGCGCCAGCAGAAACCCGGGACAGGGGACAGATACGCAGTATTTT.

The V and J genes are TRBV18 and TRBJ1-1; D gene ambiguous. This CDR3 spans 13 amino acids. Trimming pared 2 bases from V and 1 base from J, leaving 5 bases between. The germline CDR1 and CDR2 sequences are KGHSH and LQKENI. CDR3 amino acids: CASSPAGNTEAFF. DNA for the CDR3: TGTGCCAGCTCACCAGCAGGGAACACTGAAGCTTTCTTT.

The chain has TRBV19 and TRBJ2-5; 9 bases line up with TRBD1. V lost 4 bases to trimming and J lost 4 bases; unmatched junction nucleotides: 10. Per germline, CDR1 LNHDA and CDR2 SQIVND (reference sequence). The CDR3 is 16 residues long. The CDR3 region is CASSTLLTGGGETQYF. In DNA form, the CDR3 reads TGTGCCAGTAGTACCCTCCTAACAGGGGGCGGAGAGACCCAGTACTTC.

This chain joins TRBV4-2 and TRBJ2-4, with unresolved D. The CDR3 extends over 18 amino acids. V was pared by 1 base and J by 0 bases, with 16 bases between. CDR1 and CDR2 from the germline V gene are LGHNA and YNFKEQ. The CDR3 region has the DNA TGTGCCAGCAGCCAAGGTGGCATTTTTACCCTAGCCAAAAACATTCAGTACTTC. Its protein is CASSQGGIFTLAKNIQYF.

V and J are TRBV20-1 and TRBJ1-2; unclear D gene. The CDR3 runs to 11 residues. CDR1 is DFQATT and CDR2 is SNEGSKA in the germline V gene (reference sequence). The V gene lost 0 bases and the J gene lost 7 bases, with 6 bases spanning the gap. As DNA, the CDR3 is TGCAGTGCTAGAGATCGTCGTGGCTACACCTTC. Its translation is CSARDRRGYTF.

This clone showed up just once. The chain uses TRBV6-5 and TRBJ1-1; D perhaps matches TRBD1 (6 bases). There are 15 residues in the CDR3. Trimming pared 4 bases from V and 1 base from J, leaving 13 bases between. CDR1 is MNHEY and CDR2 is SVGAGI in the germline V gene. For the CDR3, the DNA is TGTGCCAGCAGTTCTGTAGACAGGCCGAACACTGAAGCTTTCTTT. It codes for CASSSVDRPNTEAFF.

CDR3 bases: TGCGCCAGCAGCCAGGCCGGGACAAGGTATGAAAAACTGTTTTTT. Its translation is CASSQAGTRYEKLFF. The chain uses TRBV4-1 and TRBJ1-4; possible D gene TRBD1, 6 bases. V was cut by 3 bases and J by 6 bases, with 14 bases left in between. Looked up from germline, CDR1 is MGHRA and CDR2 is YSYEKL. CDR3 size: 15 residues.

V and J are TRBV5-6 and TRBJ2-7; the match to TRBD1 covers 7 bases. The CDR3 spans 14 residues. V trimming: 3 bases; J trimming: 2 bases; junction bases outside the gene matches: 5. Germline lookup yields CDR1 SGHDT and CDR2 YYEEEE. The CDR3 spells CASSSETGPYEQYF. The CDR3 nucleotides read TGTGCCAGCAGCTCGGAGACAGGGCCCTACGAGCAGTACTTC.

The chain couples TRBV12-3 or TRBV12-4 to TRBJ1-5; 7 nucleotides match TRBD1. The trim removed 3 bases at V and 9 bases at J, leaving 2 bases unmatched. This CDR3 comprises 12 residues. The CDR3 is CASSLTGLPQHF. CDR3 coding DNA: TGTGCCAGCAGTTTGACAGGGCTGCCCCAGCATTTT.

This chain links TRBV19 with TRBJ1-4, with a tentative D call TRBD1 (5 bases). V lost 3 bases and J lost 3, with 11 bases in between. Looked up from germline, CDR1 is LNHDA and CDR2 is SQIVND (reference sequence). This CDR3 comprises 15 residues. The DNA of the CDR3 is TGTGCCAGTAGTATCCAGGCAGGGTCTAATGAAAAACTGTTTTTT. It specifies CASSIQAGSNEKLFF.

This sequence joins TRBV28 and TRBJ1-2, with no clear D. Trimming cost V 8 bases and J 4 bases, with 8 bases left between them. CDR1 MDHEN and CDR2 SYDVKM come from the germline V gene. The CDR3 is made up of 11 amino acids. The CDR3 reads CASVEGYGYTF. The DNA of the CDR3 is TGTGCCAGCGTAGAGGGCTATGGCTACACCTTC.

This chain uses TRBV18 with TRBJ2-6, with D perhaps TRBD2 (5 bases). V lost 3 bases and J lost 3, with 12 bases in between. CDR3 size: 16 residues. The germline CDR1 and CDR2 sequences are KGHSH and LQKENI. The CDR3 reads CASSPGASGGANVLTF. In nucleotides, the CDR3 is TGTGCCAGCTCACCGGGAGCCTCGGGTGGGGCCAACGTCCTGACTTTC. Using reference TRBV18 and TRBJ2-6 for the parts outside the CDR3, the full variable domain is NAGVMQNPRHLVRRRGQEARLRCSPMKGHSHVYWYRQLPEEGLKFMVYLQKENIIDESGMPKERFSAEFPKEGPSILRIQQVVRGDSAAYFCASSPGASGGANVLTFGAGSRLTVL.

This clone occurred once. This rearrangement joins TRBV7-8 to TRBJ1-5; D is unresolved. V was clipped by 5 bases and J by 4 bases, with 12 bases between them. Per the germline V gene, CDR1 is SGHVS and CDR2 is FQNEAQ. The CDR3 totals 14 residues. This CDR3 reads CASSHQTSNQPQHF. The CDR3 nucleotides read TGTGCCAGCAGCCATCAGACATCAAATCAGCCCCAGCATTTT.

The chain is built from TRBV19 and TRBJ2-7; tentatively, D is TRBD2 (6 bases). V lost 5 bases to trimming and J lost 4 bases, with 9 bases between them. The CDR3 runs 12 residues. Germline CDR1 reads LNHDA; CDR2 reads SQIVND (reference sequence). The CDR3 DNA reads as TGTGCCAGTAGTGCGGGGCAGTACGAGCAGTACTTC. This gives the protein CASSAGQYEQYF.

This chain links TRBV3-1 (or the pseudogene TRBV3-2) with TRBJ1-2; D is uncertain. This CDR3 comprises 13 residues. Per the germline V gene, CDR1 is LGHDT and CDR2 is YNNKEL (reference sequence). V lost 4 bases to trimming and J lost 6 bases, with 12 bases between them. The CDR3 DNA sequence: TGTGCCAGCAGCCCCCTACGGGGTGATGGCTACACCTTC. Protein sequence: CASSPLRGDGYTF.

Worth noting for this clone: Germline and junction disagree at one end, which may indicate a read error. The gene calls are TRBV5-4 and TRBJ1-1; the match to TRBD1 covers 8 bases. Germline-derived CDR1 and CDR2 are SGHNT and YYREEE (reference sequence). This CDR3 is built from 12 residues. The chain's CDR3 is CTSSIGTGEAFF. The CDR3 DNA sequence: TGTACCAGCAGCATAGGGACAGGTGAAGCTTTCTTT.

V gene TRBV5-1 combines with J gene TRBJ2-1; 7 bases map to TRBD1. This CDR3 has 14 amino acids. V was pared by 4 bases and J by 7 bases, with 8 bases of the junction left unmatched. The germline V gene has CDR1 SGHRS and CDR2 YFSETQ. As DNA, the CDR3 is TGCGCCAGCAGCCTACGGACAGGAACAAATGAGCAGTTCTTC. Translation gives CASSLRTGTNEQFF.

V gene TRBV5-1 combines with J gene TRBJ2-4; TRBD2 is a possible D gene (6 bases). Per the germline V gene, CDR1 is SGHRS and CDR2 is YFSETQ. The CDR3 length is 20 residues. V was pared by 1 base and J by 0 bases, with 23 bases between. DNA of the CDR3: TGCGCCAGCAGCTTGCTTTCTGGTGGGACTTCCCTTCTAGCCAAAAACATTCAGTACTTC. This gives the protein CASSLLSGGTSLLAKNIQYF.